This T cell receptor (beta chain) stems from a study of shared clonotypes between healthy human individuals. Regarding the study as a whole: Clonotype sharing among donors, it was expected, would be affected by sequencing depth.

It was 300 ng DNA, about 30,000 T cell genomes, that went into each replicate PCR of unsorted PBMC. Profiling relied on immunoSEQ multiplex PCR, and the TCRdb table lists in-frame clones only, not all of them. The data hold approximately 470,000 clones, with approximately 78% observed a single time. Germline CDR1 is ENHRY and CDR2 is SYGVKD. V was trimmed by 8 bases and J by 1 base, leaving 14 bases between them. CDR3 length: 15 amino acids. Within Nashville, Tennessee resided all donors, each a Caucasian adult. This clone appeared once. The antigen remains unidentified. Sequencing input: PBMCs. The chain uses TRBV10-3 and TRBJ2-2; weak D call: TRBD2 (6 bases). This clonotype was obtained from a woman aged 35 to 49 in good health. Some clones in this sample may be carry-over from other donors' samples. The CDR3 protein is CAIGGWDGNTGELFF. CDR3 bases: TGTGCCATCGGGGGGTGGGACGGGAACACCGGGGAGCTGTTTTTT.